The next 7 T cell receptor beta chains were all read from a single sample in a study of T cells in localized non-small cell lung cancer. TCRdb's table, derived via immunoSEQ multiplex PCR, lists solely in-frame clones and lacks some. The table has tens of thousands of clones, about 87% seen once. This material consisted of peripheral blood, taken before any cancer treatment. Receptors were obtained from a man between 40 and 75 years old with stage I squamous cell lung carcinoma.

J is TRBJ2-2 and V is TRBV18, with a weak D call TRBD2 (6 bases). CDR3 length equals 14 residues. The V and J ends lost 4 bases and 7 bases respectively, with 13 bases between them. The germline V gene has CDR1 KGHSH and CDR2 LQKENI. The DNA for the CDR3 is TGTGCCAGCTCACTCACGGGAGAGATCGGGGAGCTGTTTTTT. It translates to CASSLTGEIGELFF.

V is TRBV5-1 and J is TRBJ2-6; weak D call: TRBD2 (8 bases). Germline V gives CDR1 SGHRS, CDR2 YFSETQ. V gave up 7 bases and J gave up 0 bases, with 17 bases separating them. This CDR3 has 17 amino acids. CDR3: CASEGAGGSSGANVLTF. DNA of the CDR3: TGCGCCAGCGAGGGGGCGGGAGGCTCCTCTGGGGCCAACGTCCTGACTTTC.

This rearrangement joins TRBV13 to TRBJ2-7, with a possible D match to TRBD2 (6 bases). Trimming cost V 5 bases and J 7 bases, with 12 bases left between them. This CDR3 is built from 12 residues. Germline CDR1 reads PRHDT; CDR2 reads FYEKMQ (reference sequence). CDR3 sequence (DNA): TGTGCCAGCAGCGCTGAGGCGGGGGAGCAGTACTTC. Encoded protein: CASSAEAGEQYF.

CDR3 sequence: CASSLRPGLSYNEQFF. The CDR3 nucleotides read TGCGCCAGCAGCTTGAGGCCGGGACTATCTTACAATGAGCAGTTCTTC. This chain connects TRBV5-1 to TRBJ2-1, with TRBD2 identical over 7 bases. CDR1 and CDR2 (germline): SGHRS, YFSETQ. This CDR3 comprises 16 residues. V lost 1 base and J lost 4; bases outside the gene matches: 8.

The V gene is TRBV29-1, the J gene TRBJ2-3; D gene ambiguous. This CDR3 contains 11 residues. Trimming cost V 6 bases and J 5 bases, with 9 bases left between them. Per the germline V gene, CDR1 is SQVTM and CDR2 is ANQGSEA. CDR3 coding DNA: TGCAGCGTAATGAATGGAGATACGCAGTATTTT. Protein product: CSVMNGDTQYF.

CDR3 coding DNA: TGTGCCAGCAGCTTAGGGCTAGCGGTCTACGAGCAGTACTTC. It is translated as CASSLGLAVYEQYF. The V and J genes are TRBV11-1 and TRBJ2-7, with 7 nucleotides matching TRBD2. CDR3 size: 14 residues. Per the germline V gene, CDR1 is SGHAT and CDR2 is FQDESV (reference sequence). With V trimmed by 1 base and J by 3 bases, 3 bases remained unmatched.

The chain carries TRBV27 and TRBJ2-1; 8 bases map to TRBD2. V lost 5 bases and J lost 8; bases outside the gene matches: 14. CDR1 MNHEY and CDR2 SMNVEV come from the germline V gene (reference sequence). The CDR3 has 16 amino acids. The CDR3: CASSLLRVAGMDEQFF. The CDR3 DNA follows: TGTGCCAGCAGTCTTCTCCGGGTAGCGGGGATGGATGAGCAGTTCTTC.